A single sample is the source of the 30 T cell receptor beta chains below, sequenced in a study of shared clonotypes between healthy human individuals. The data were produced by immunoSEQ multiplex PCR, yet TCRdb's version contains in-frame clones alone and is incomplete. The sample lists some 380,000 clones; 90% to 98% were seen once. The sample consisted of memory CD8+ T cells sorted from blood. Indicated subset: CD45RO+ cells pooled with CCR7-negative TemRA cells. Receptors originate from a man aged 25-40 years in good health.

This clone was recorded only once. The chain uses TRBV7-8 and TRBJ2-7; 10 bases align to TRBD2. J was trimmed by 3 bases and V by 5 bases; bases with no gene match: 4. CDR3 length: 14 amino acids. In germline, CDR1 is SGHVS, CDR2 FQNEAQ. The CDR3 sequence is CASSPRLAGYEQYF. The CDR3 DNA follows: TGTGCCAGCAGCCCCCGACTAGCGGGCTACGAGCAGTACTTC.

The V gene is TRBV28, the J gene TRBJ2-7; TRBD2 matches at 8 bases. Germline loops: CDR1 MDHEN, CDR2 SYDVKM. V lost 9 bases and J lost 0; bases outside the gene matches: 10. This CDR3 spans 15 amino acids. CDR3 loop: CASQMPGRASYEQYF. In DNA, the CDR3 is TGTGCCAGTCAAATGCCCGGGAGGGCCTCCTACGAGCAGTACTTC. Full variable domain (missing parts from reference TRBV28 and TRBJ2-7): DVKVTQSSRYLVKRTGEKVFLECVQDMDHENMFWYRQDPGLGLRLIYFSYDVKMKEKGDIPEGYSVSREKKERFSLILESASTNQTSMYLCASQMPGRASYEQYFGPGTRLTVT.

The chain is built from TRBV28 and TRBJ2-3; 11 bases fit TRBD2. CDR1 is MDHEN, CDR2 SYDVKM, per germline. This CDR3 is built from 18 residues. J gave up 4 bases and V 3 bases, and 12 bases lay outside the gene matches. In DNA form, the CDR3 reads TGTGCCAGCAGTTTCTCCGGGACTAGCGGTTCTCGGGCAGATACGCAGTATTTT. As protein: CASSFSGTSGSRADTQYF.

Details on this clone: A junction end diverges from the germline sequence, so it may reflect a read error. This chain joins TRBV7-7 and TRBJ2-2; TRBD1 might be the D (6 bases). CDR1 is SSHAT, CDR2 FNYEAQ, per germline (reference sequence). The CDR3 extends over 14 amino acids. The CDR3 loop reads CASSLAGVTGELFF. In DNA form, the CDR3 reads TGTGCTAGCAGCTTAGCAGGGGTCACCGGGGAGCTGTTTTTT. The full variable domain, completed using reference TRBV7-7 and TRBJ2-2, is GAGVSQSPRYKVTKRGQDVTLRCDPISSHATLYWYQQALGQGPEFLTYFNYEAQPDKSGLPSDRFSAERPEGSISTLTIQRTEQRDSAMYRCASSLAGVTGELFFGEGSRLTVL.

The genes are TRBV4-2 and TRBJ1-4; 8 positions match TRBD1. J was trimmed by 8 bases and V by 2 bases; bases with no gene match: 7. CDR3 length equals 15 residues. Germline loops: CDR1 LGHNA, CDR2 YNFKEQ. CDR3 residues: CASSQWKQGEEKLFF. The DNA of the CDR3 is TGTGCCAGCAGCCAATGGAAACAGGGGGAGGAAAAACTGTTTTTT.

This sequence joins TRBV2 and TRBJ1-5; 7 nucleotides line up with TRBD1. V lost 3 bases to trimming and J lost 0 bases; unmatched junction nucleotides: 5. This CDR3 spans 16 amino acids. CDR1 and CDR2 from the germline V gene are SNHLY and FYNNEI. The CDR3, as DNA: TGTGCCAGCAGTGATCTTGGACAGGATAGCAATCAGCCCCAGCATTTT. The encoded protein is CASSDLGQDSNQPQHF.

V is TRBV5-4 and J is TRBJ2-7; D is ambiguous. Germline V CDR1 and CDR2: SGHNT, YYREEE (reference sequence). The CDR3 runs 11 residues. Trimming pared 2 bases from V and 6 bases from J, leaving 6 bases between. CDR3 sequence (DNA): TGTGCCAGCAGCTTAGGTGGCGAGCAGTACTTC. Its translation: CASSLGGEQYF. Together with reference TRBV5-4 and TRBJ2-7, the CDR3 gives the full variable domain: ETGVTQSPTHLIKTRGQQVTLRCSSQSGHNTVSWYQQALGQGPQFIFQYYREEENGRGNFPPRFSGLQFPNYSSELNVNALELDDSALYLCASSLGGEQYFGPGTRLTVT.

This clone occurred once. This rearrangement joins TRBV6-4 to TRBJ2-7, with D possibly called TRBD1 or TRBD2 (5 bases each). Germline V gene lookup returns CDR1 MRHNA and CDR2 SNTAGT. This CDR3 comprises 16 residues. Trimming removed 6 bases at V and 0 bases at J, with 18 bases between. CDR3 residues: CASRGEQTPTSYEQYF. In DNA form, the CDR3 reads TGTGCCAGCAGGGGGGAGCAGACCCCGACCTCCTACGAGCAGTACTTC.

V and J are TRBV27 and TRBJ2-1, with 7 nucleotides matching TRBD1. Germline V lookup: CDR1 MNHEY, CDR2 SMNVEV (reference sequence). Trimming at V came to 3 bases and at J to 8 bases, leaving 10 bases not matched to a gene. The CDR3 sequence is 15 residues long. The DNA of the CDR3 is TGTGCCAGCAGTTTGACAGGGTTATTGATACATGAGCAGTTCTTC. Translated, it gives CASSLTGLLIHEQFF.

The V call is TRBV30, the J call TRBJ2-7; D gene uncertain. This CDR3 is built from 12 residues. With 1 base removed from V and 3 bases from J, the gap between germline ends came to 7 bases. Looked up from germline, CDR1 is GTSNPN and CDR2 is SVGIG (reference sequence). The CDR3 sequence is CAWSAEHYEQYF. The CDR3 nucleotides read TGTGCCTGGAGTGCCGAGCACTACGAGCAGTACTTC.

The chain joins TRBV13 to TRBJ2-7; possibly TRBD1 for D (5 bases). CDR3 length equals 15 residues. V lost 2 bases, J lost 3 bases, and 14 bases lay in between. Germline V CDR1 and CDR2: PRHDT, FYEKMQ (reference sequence). The CDR3 DNA reads as TGTGCCAGCAGCTTAAACGCCGCAGGGATCTACGAGCAGTACTTC. This codes for CASSLNAAGIYEQYF. Complete variable domain (other parts from reference TRBV13 and TRBJ2-7): AAGVIQSPRHLIKEKRETATLKCYPIPRHDTVYWYQQGPGQDPQFLISFYEKMQSDKGSIPDRFSAQQFSDYHSELNMSSLELGDSALYFCASSLNAAGIYEQYFGPGTRLTVT.

This clone was seen just once. This chain connects TRBV7-9 to TRBJ2-5; D gene unclear. Per germline, CDR1 SEHNR and CDR2 FQNEAQ (reference sequence). The CDR3 is 13 residues long. The ends were cut back, 3 bases at V and 1 base at J, with 6 bases in the middle. The CDR3 DNA reads TGTGCCAGCAGCTTCGGCAGCCAAGAGACCCAGTACTTC. It codes for CASSFGSQETQYF.

The chain joins TRBV19 to TRBJ2-3; D gene uncertain. The CDR3 is made up of 15 amino acids. Deletions cut 5 bases from V and 7 bases from J, with 19 bases between. Germline CDR1 LNHDA, CDR2 SQIVND (reference sequence). CDR3 amino acids: CASSVPGPRPNTQYF. In nucleotides, the CDR3 is TGTGCCAGTAGTGTCCCCGGACCGAGACCCAATACGCAGTATTTT.

This clone came up a few times. J is TRBJ1-2 and V is TRBV4-1; D is unresolved. This CDR3 spans 14 amino acids. CDR1 and CDR2 (germline): MGHRA, YSYEKL. V dropped 0 bases and J dropped 5 bases, with 10 bases sitting between them. The CDR3 bases are TGCGCCAGCAGCCAAGACCCGGGGTGGTATGGCTACACCTTC. As protein: CASSQDPGWYGYTF.

The chain recombines TRBV27 with TRBJ2-5; 12 bases fit TRBD2. J was trimmed by 5 bases and V by 7 bases; bases with no gene match: 11. Per germline, CDR1 MNHEY and CDR2 SMNVEV (reference sequence). This CDR3 has 16 residues. CDR3 nucleotides: TGTGCCAGCAAAAGTAGACTAGCGGGAGTGTGGGAGACCCAGTACTTC. Residues: CASKSRLAGVWETQYF.

The chain employs TRBV5-1 and TRBJ2-7; 7 bases are a match to TRBD2. This CDR3 spans 14 amino acids. Germline V gene lookup returns CDR1 SGHRS and CDR2 YFSETQ. With V trimmed by 5 bases and J by 2 bases, 7 bases remained unmatched. CDR3 DNA sequence: TGCGCCAGCAGACCCTGGACTAGTACCTACGAGCAGTACTTC. Translating gives CASRPWTSTYEQYF.

In its sample, this clone was seen once. Other DNA sequences in the same sample also yield this CDR3. The rearrangement uses TRBV7-3 and TRBJ1-1, with D perhaps matching TRBD1 (5 bases). The CDR3 is made up of 13 amino acids. Germline CDR1 is SGHTA and CDR2 is FQGTGA. V gave up 2 bases and J gave up 4 bases, with 8 bases separating them. The CDR3 DNA reads as TGTGCCAGCAGCTTAGGGGGAACCACTGAAGCTTTCTTT. Protein: CASSLGGTTEAFF.

This clone was detected once. The chain links TRBV11-2 to TRBJ2-7; D gene ambiguous. CDR3 length equals 14 residues. V lost 7 bases and J lost 2, with 15 bases in between. Germline CDR1 reads SGHAT; CDR2 reads FQNNGV. CDR3 sequence (DNA): TGTGCCAGCACCCAACCCGGGCAGACCTACGAGCAGTACTTC. This gives the protein CASTQPGQTYEQYF.

The V and J genes are TRBV30 and TRBJ1-2; maybe TRBD1 (5 bases). The germline V gene has CDR1 GTSNPN and CDR2 SVGIG (reference sequence). This CDR3 spans 13 amino acids. The germline V and J ends were trimmed by 0 bases and 8 bases, with 13 bases remaining between them. CDR3 loop: CAWSVWGGRGYTF. The CDR3 DNA reads TGTGCCTGGAGTGTATGGGGGGGGAGAGGCTACACCTTC.

The V and J genes are TRBV5-1 and TRBJ2-2; D is unresolved. Germline loops: CDR1 SGHRS, CDR2 YFSETQ. The ends were cut back, 0 bases at V and 6 bases at J, with 9 bases in the middle. There are 14 residues in the CDR3. The CDR3 DNA sequence: TGCGCCAGCAGCTTGGATACTACCCCCGGGGAGCTGTTTTTT. This codes for CASSLDTTPGELFF.

Here the CDR3 DNA reads TGTGCCAGCAGAGGGGGGACCTACGAGCAGTACTTC. Protein product: CASRGGTYEQYF. The chain links TRBV6-5 to TRBJ2-7; either TRBD1 or TRBD2 may fit D (6 bases each). Germline loops: CDR1 MNHEY, CDR2 SVGAGI. Trimming pared 6 bases from V and 2 bases from J, leaving 8 bases between. The CDR3 spans 12 residues.

J is TRBJ1-5 and V is TRBV19; D uncertain. Germline V lookup: CDR1 LNHDA, CDR2 SQIVND (reference sequence). V lost 1 base to trimming and J lost 5 bases, with 12 bases between them. The CDR3 length is 15 residues. CDR3 in amino acids: CASSIGGGLHQPQHF. CDR3 sequence (DNA): TGTGCCAGTAGTATAGGGGGAGGGCTTCATCAGCCCCAGCATTTT.

In this sample, this clone turned up once. This chain uses TRBV6-1 with TRBJ2-5, with D hard to call. The germline CDR1 and CDR2 sequences are MNHNS and SASEGT. The V gene lost 8 bases and the J gene lost 1 base, with 14 bases spanning the gap. The CDR3 spans 14 residues. The CDR3 sequence: CASRQTGFQETQYF. The CDR3 nucleotides are TGTGCCAGCCGCCAGACTGGCTTCCAAGAGACCCAGTACTTC.

V and J are TRBV7-9 and TRBJ2-7; 14 bases line up with TRBD2. The germline gives CDR1 SEHNR, CDR2 FQNEAQ (reference sequence). The CDR3 totals 17 residues. Trimming removed 6 bases from V and 4 bases from J; junction bases left unmatched: 11. The CDR3 is CASSPPGTSGGLYEQYF. CDR3 nucleotides: TGTGCCAGCAGTCCGCCCGGGACTAGCGGGGGACTTTACGAGCAGTACTTC. Using reference TRBV7-9 and TRBJ2-7 for the parts outside the CDR3, the full variable domain is DTGVSQNPRHKITKRGQNVTFRCDPISEHNRLYWYRQTLGQGPEFLTYFQNEAQLEKSRLLSDRFSAERPKGSFSTLEIQRTEQGDSAMYLCASSPPGTSGGLYEQYFGPGTRLTVT.

CDR3 protein: CASSQDGVRGAKYF. CDR3 DNA: TGTGCCAGCAGCCAGGATGGCGTGAGAGGGGCAAAGTACTTC. The V and J genes are TRBV11-2 and TRBJ2-7; D is perhaps TRBD1 or TRBD2 (5 bases each). CDR1 is SGHAT, CDR2 FQNNGV, per germline. The CDR3 has 14 amino acids. V was trimmed by 5 bases and J by 11 bases, leaving 22 bases between them.

The V gene is TRBV5-4, the J gene TRBJ2-3; no firm D call. The CDR3 spans 14 residues. V lost 0 bases, J lost 2 bases, and 7 bases lay in between. Germline CDR1 SGHNT, CDR2 YYREEE (reference sequence). As DNA, the CDR3 is TGTGCCAGCAGCTTGGCGTTCGACACAGATACGCAGTATTTT. Its translation: CASSLAFDTDTQYF.

The gene calls are TRBV4-2 and TRBJ2-1, with a tentative D call TRBD1 (5 bases). The V and J ends lost 1 base and 7 bases respectively, with 8 bases between them. CDR3 size: 13 residues. Looked up from germline, CDR1 is LGHNA and CDR2 is YNFKEQ. The CDR3 reads CASSQVGANEQFF. CDR3 in DNA: TGTGCCAGCAGCCAAGTTGGGGCTAATGAGCAGTTCTTC.

The gene calls are TRBV28 and TRBJ1-5, with 11 positions matching TRBD1. J gave up 0 bases and V 9 bases, and 13 bases lay outside the gene matches. The CDR3 is made up of 18 amino acids. Per the germline V gene, CDR1 is MDHEN and CDR2 is SYDVKM. DNA for the CDR3: TGTGCCAGAGAAAAGTACCGGGACAGGGGGGATAGCAATCAGCCCCAGCATTTT. It specifies CAREKYRDRGDSNQPQHF.

This chain links TRBV5-1 with TRBJ2-7, with a tentative D call TRBD2 (6 bases). V was pared by 5 bases and J by 3 bases, with 18 bases between. This CDR3 has 15 residues. CDR1 and CDR2 (germline): SGHRS, YFSETQ. The chain's CDR3 is CASSSVGTGFYEQYF. DNA for the CDR3: TGCGCCAGCAGTTCAGTGGGGACTGGATTCTACGAGCAGTACTTC.

The rearrangement uses TRBV5-1 and TRBJ2-7; 10 nucleotides agree with TRBD2. V lost 2 bases and J lost 2; bases outside the gene matches: 1. CDR1 and CDR2 (germline): SGHRS, YFSETQ. CDR3 length: 14 residues. The CDR3 protein is CASSFSGGTYEQYF. The CDR3 nucleotides read TGCGCCAGCAGCTTTAGCGGGGGGACCTACGAGCAGTACTTC.